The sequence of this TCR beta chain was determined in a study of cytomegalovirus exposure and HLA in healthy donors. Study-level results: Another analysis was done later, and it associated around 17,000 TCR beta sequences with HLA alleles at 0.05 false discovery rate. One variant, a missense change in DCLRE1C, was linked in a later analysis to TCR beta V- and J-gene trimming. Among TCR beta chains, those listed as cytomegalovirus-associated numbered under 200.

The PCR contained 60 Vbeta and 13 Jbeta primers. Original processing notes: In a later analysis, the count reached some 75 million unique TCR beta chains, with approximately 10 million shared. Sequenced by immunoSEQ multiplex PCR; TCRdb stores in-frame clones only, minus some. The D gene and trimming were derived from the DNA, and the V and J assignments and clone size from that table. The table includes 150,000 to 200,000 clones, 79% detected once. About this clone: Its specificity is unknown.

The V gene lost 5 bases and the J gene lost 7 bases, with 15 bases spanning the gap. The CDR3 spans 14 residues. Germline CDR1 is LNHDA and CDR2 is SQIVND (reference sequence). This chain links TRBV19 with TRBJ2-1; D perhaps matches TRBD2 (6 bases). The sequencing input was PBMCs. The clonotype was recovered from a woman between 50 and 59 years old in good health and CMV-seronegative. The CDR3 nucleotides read TGTGCCAGTAGTCAGACTAGTTGGGAGAATGAGCAGTTCTTC. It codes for CASSQTSWENEQFF.